The 15 T cell receptor beta chains presented below share a single source sample, sequenced in a study of identifying expanded T cells in peripheral blood. The assay was immunoSEQ multiplex PCR, and TCRdb's table has in-frame clones only and misses some. Among about 100,000 clones listed, approximately 88% were seen once. Material for sequencing was blood. The receptors originated from a person aged 18 to 69 in good health.

The V and J genes are TRBV18 and TRBJ2-3; D is unresolved. V shed 3 bases and J shed 4 bases, with 11 bases lying between them. The CDR3 sequence is 14 residues long. Per germline, CDR1 KGHSH and CDR2 LQKENI. The CDR3 coding sequence is TGTGCCAGCTCACCGAGTAATACGGCAGATACGCAGTATTTT. Its translation: CASSPSNTADTQYF.

The chain combines TRBV19 with TRBJ1-1; possible D gene TRBD1, 5 bases. Trimming removed 5 bases from V and 3 bases from J, with 16 bases in between. From germline, CDR1 is LNHDA and CDR2 SQIVND (reference sequence). This CDR3 spans 15 amino acids. CDR3 sequence: CASSPSGGGDTEAFF. CDR3 in DNA: TGTGCCAGTAGTCCGTCCGGGGGTGGGGACACTGAAGCTTTCTTT.

The J gene is TRBJ1-1, the V gene TRBV12-2; the table's D call, TRBD1, was not checked against the DNA. TRBV12-2 constitutes a pseudogene. The CDR3 has 16 residues. CDR3 sequence (DNA): TGTGCAAGTCGCTTCCGCAGGGGGCAGGTGAACACTGAAGCTTTCTTT. It specifies CASRFRRGQVNTEAFF.

This clone was counted a single time. The V call is TRBV9, the J call TRBJ1-3; D is perhaps TRBD1 (5 bases). CDR3 length: 17 amino acids. CDR1 is SGDLS, CDR2 YYNGEE, per germline. V was trimmed by 1 base and J by 0 bases, leaving 14 bases between them. The chain's CDR3 is CASSVKGTPNSGNTIYF. In nucleotides, the CDR3 is TGTGCCAGCAGCGTAAAGGGGACTCCAAACTCTGGAAACACCATATATTTT.

This rearrangement joins TRBV5-1 to TRBJ2-5, with 9 bases lining up with TRBD1. CDR1 is SGHRS and CDR2 is YFSETQ in the germline V gene. V shed 4 bases and J 9 bases; nucleotides not matched to a gene: 7. CDR3 length: 13 amino acids. The CDR3 sequence: CASSQGQGQAQYF. In DNA form, the CDR3 reads TGCGCCAGCAGCCAAGGACAGGGGCAGGCCCAGTACTTC.

The rearrangement uses TRBV9 and TRBJ2-1; 9 nucleotides agree with TRBD2. Unmatched junction bases numbered 9, after V lost 4 bases and J lost 4 bases. Germline V gives CDR1 SGDLS, CDR2 YYNGEE. The CDR3 extends over 16 amino acids. The CDR3 DNA follows: TGTGCCAGCAGCAGTCCGGCGCGGGAGGGGTACAATGAGCAGTTCTTC. Translated: CASSSPAREGYNEQFF.

This clone was observed a handful of times. CDR3: CAWEFGVEAFF. The CDR3 nucleotides are TGTGCCTGGGAGTTCGGGGTTGAAGCTTTCTTT. The chain links TRBV30 to TRBJ1-1; D unresolved. CDR1 and CDR2 from the germline V gene are GTSNPN and SVGIG (reference sequence). V lost 5 bases, J lost 7 bases, and 11 bases lay in between. The CDR3 consists of 11 residues.

The chain is built from TRBV5-4 and TRBJ1-4; the D gene is possibly TRBD1 (5 bases). Germline-derived CDR1 and CDR2 are SGHNT and YYREEE (reference sequence). The CDR3 totals 17 residues. Trimming removed 4 bases from V and 0 bases from J, with 16 bases in between. The CDR3 region is CASSDTGYIATNEKLFF. CDR3 sequence (DNA): TGTGCCAGCAGCGATACAGGCTACATAGCAACTAATGAAAAACTGTTTTTT.

The gene calls are TRBV5-1 and TRBJ2-7; D remains unclear. Germline values: CDR1 SGHRS, CDR2 YFSETQ. V lost 1 base to trimming and J lost 6 bases, with 8 bases between them. The CDR3 has 12 amino acids. CDR3 sequence (DNA): TGCGCCAGCAGCTTGTCGACCCTCGAGCAGTACTTC. This encodes CASSLSTLEQYF.

V and J are TRBV5-1 and TRBJ2-7, with TRBD1 matching over 10 bases. Trimming at V came to 4 bases and at J to 1 base, leaving 5 bases not matched to a gene. The CDR3 is 15 amino acids. Per germline, CDR1 SGHRS and CDR2 YFSETQ. The CDR3 region is CASSVRDRGSYEQYF. CDR3 DNA sequence: TGCGCCAGCAGCGTCCGGGACAGGGGTTCCTACGAGCAGTACTTC.

CDR3: CASSWGLAGGQETQYF. The CDR3 DNA is TGCGCCAGCAGCTGGGGACTAGCGGGGGGTCAAGAGACCCAGTACTTC. The genes are TRBV5-1 and TRBJ2-5, with 15 bases lining up with TRBD2. Germline V gives CDR1 SGHRS, CDR2 YFSETQ. CDR3 length: 16 amino acids. V lost 3 bases, J lost 2 bases, and 2 bases stayed unmatched.

V usage is TRBV6-6 and J usage is TRBJ2-2, with D possibly TRBD2 on 6 matching bases. The CDR3 is 16 residues long. Deletions cut 0 bases from V and 5 bases from J, with 13 bases between. Germline lookup yields CDR1 MNHNY and CDR2 SVGAGI (reference sequence). CDR3 residues: CASSYSRGQGTGELFF. The CDR3, as DNA: TGTGCCAGCAGTTACTCGCGGGGTCAAGGTACCGGGGAGCTGTTTTTT.

The rearrangement links TRBV28 to TRBJ2-7; no definite D call. Germline V gene lookup returns CDR1 MDHEN and CDR2 SYDVKM. The length of the CDR3 is 11 residues. V lost 6 bases and J 0 bases, leaving 3 bases between the germline ends. This CDR3 is CASSTSYEQYF. For the CDR3, the DNA is TGTGCCAGCAGCACCTCCTACGAGCAGTACTTC.

The chain is built from TRBV7-2 and TRBJ2-1; 11 bases match TRBD2. V trimming: 3 bases; J trimming: 7 bases; junction bases outside the gene matches: 14. The germline V gene has CDR1 SGHTA and CDR2 FQGNSA. The CDR3 extends over 18 amino acids. The CDR3 DNA reads as TGTGCCAGCAGCTTCGTTGGGGTAGCGGGAGGGCCGTATAATGAGCAGTTCTTC. Its translation: CASSFVGVAGGPYNEQFF. Complete variable domain (other parts from reference TRBV7-2 and TRBJ2-1): GAGVSQSPSNKVTEKGKDVELRCDPISGHTALYWYRQSLGQGLEFLIYFQGNSAPDKSGLPSDRFSAERTGGSVSTLTIQRTQQEDSAVYLCASSFVGVAGGPYNEQFFGPGTRLTVL.

The chain carries TRBV27 and TRBJ2-1; D is unresolved. The CDR3 consists of 16 residues. Germline CDR1 is MNHEY and CDR2 is SMNVEV (reference sequence). Between the trimmed V and J ends, which lost 2 bases and 6 bases, there was a span of 17 bases. The CDR3 bases are TGTGCCAGCAGTTTAAGGAGCCTGACCTGGGGCAATGAGCAGTTCTTC. It yields the protein CASSLRSLTWGNEQFF.